The 16 T cell receptor beta chains listed next were all sequenced from one sample in a study of PD-L1 blockade in urothelial cancer. The repertoire was sequenced with immunoSEQ multiplex PCR; TCRdb's copy has only in-frame clones and lacks some. The sample includes approximately 50,000 clones, 80% to 85% of them seen just once. The time point denotes: pretreatment peripheral blood. This specimen was PBMCs, taken around atezolizumab (anti-PD-L1) treatment. These TCRs come from a man aged 50-59 years with urothelial cancer.

CDR3 coding DNA: TGTGCCAGCAGTACAGGATCCTGGCCCCAGCATTTT. Protein product: CASSTGSWPQHF. The chain carries TRBV2 and TRBJ1-5, with D perhaps matching TRBD1 (5 bases). Germline V gene lookup returns CDR1 SNHLY and CDR2 FYNNEI. V was clipped by 5 bases and J by 9 bases, with 11 bases between them. The CDR3 runs 12 residues. Using reference TRBV2 and TRBJ1-5 for the parts outside the CDR3, the full variable domain is EPEVTQTPSHQVTQMGQEVILRCVPISNHLYFYWYRQILGQKVEFLVSFYNNEISEKSEIFDDQFSVERPDGSNFTLKIRSTKLEDSAMYFCASSTGSWPQHFGDGTRLSIL.

The J gene is TRBJ2-1, the V gene TRBV6-1, with a tentative D call TRBD1 (6 bases). This CDR3 contains 14 residues. CDR1 is MNHNS and CDR2 is SASEGT in the germline V gene. The V end was cut by 10 bases, the J end by 0 bases, with 13 bases between. For the CDR3, the DNA is TGTGCCATCGGACAGTCAGTCTCCTACAATGAGCAGTTCTTC. Translated: CAIGQSVSYNEQFF.

The chain is built from TRBV7-2 and TRBJ1-6, with unresolved D. The V end was cut by 6 bases, the J end by 0 bases, with 12 bases between. The CDR3 is made up of 16 amino acids. CDR1 SGHTA and CDR2 FQGNSA come from the germline V gene. The CDR3 DNA reads TGTGCCAGCAGAGGAACTGGGAGCTCCTATAATTCACCCCTCCACTTT. Translating it yields CASRGTGSSYNSPLHF.

The chain joins TRBV6-5 to TRBJ2-3; 7 positions agree with TRBD2. From germline, CDR1 is MNHEY and CDR2 SVGAGI. Losses at the gene ends were 6 bases for V and 2 bases for J; bases not matched to a gene: 8. CDR3 size: 15 residues. In DNA form, the CDR3 reads TGTGCCAGCAGGGGTGGGGGAGGGTACACAGATACGCAGTATTTT. Protein sequence: CASRGGGGYTDTQYF.

The chain's CDR3 is CSVAPTSGYNEQFF. The CDR3 DNA reads as TGCAGCGTTGCACCCACTAGCGGGTACAATGAGCAGTTCTTC. The gene calls are TRBV29-1 and TRBJ2-1; TRBD2 matches at 9 bases. This CDR3 has 14 amino acids. Germline trimming cut 4 bases from V and 4 bases from J; bases unmatched to any gene: 5. Germline V gives CDR1 SQVTM, CDR2 ANQGSEA.

This chain joins TRBV10-3 and TRBJ2-3; 14 bases are shared with TRBD2. This CDR3 region has 18 residues. With 0 bases clipped from V and 3 bases from J, the junction kept 5 bases outside the gene matches. Germline CDR1 reads ENHRY; CDR2 reads SYGVKD. The CDR3 reads CAISESGTSGGLTDTQYF. Here the CDR3 DNA reads TGTGCCATCAGTGAGTCAGGGACTAGCGGGGGCCTGACAGATACGCAGTATTTT.

The V gene is TRBV28, the J gene TRBJ2-3; 10 nucleotides align to TRBD2. The CDR3 has 17 amino acids. J gave up 5 bases and V 8 bases, and 16 bases lay outside the gene matches. Per the germline V gene, CDR1 is MDHEN and CDR2 is SYDVKM. CDR3 bases: TGTGCCAGCGTTGACTATTCAGCGGGGGGGTCGCGAGATACGCAGTATTTT. This translates into CASVDYSAGGSRDTQYF.

This chain uses TRBV7-9 with TRBJ1-1, with no clear D. From germline, CDR1 is SEHNR and CDR2 FQNEAQ (reference sequence). V lost 6 bases, J lost 0 bases, and 14 bases lay in between. The CDR3 loop spans 15 amino acids. The CDR3 nucleotides read TGTGCCAGCAGAGTTGATGGTGGCATGAACACTGAAGCTTTCTTT. Protein sequence: CASRVDGGMNTEAFF.

This rearrangement joins TRBV5-6 to TRBJ2-4; 13 bases are a match to TRBD2. There are 16 residues in the CDR3. The junction had 10 bases not matched to a gene; V was cut back by 4 bases and J by 9 bases. Germline loops: CDR1 SGHDT, CDR2 YYEEEE. CDR3 sequence reads: CASSPGLAGAPGIQYF. The CDR3 nucleotides read TGTGCCAGCAGCCCCGGACTAGCGGGGGCCCCAGGCATTCAGTACTTC.

This clone was detected only once. The V gene is TRBV2, the J gene TRBJ2-6, with 8 bases aligning to TRBD1. The germline gives CDR1 SNHLY, CDR2 FYNNEI. V was pared by 7 bases and J by 1 base, with 12 bases of the junction left unmatched. There are 18 residues in the CDR3. The CDR3 region has the DNA TGTGCCAGCACCAAAGGACAGGGTGGGGGGTCTGGGGCCAACGTCCTGACTTTC. Translating it yields CASTKGQGGGSGANVLTF.

V gene TRBV7-2 combines with J gene TRBJ1-2; TRBD1 aligns across 8 bases. Germline CDR1 SGHTA, CDR2 FQGNSA. The junction had 8 bases not matched to a gene; V was cut back by 2 bases and J by 0 bases. This CDR3 has 17 residues. CDR3 protein: CASSLLDREIPNYGYTF. CDR3 coding DNA: TGTGCCAGCAGCTTATTGGACAGGGAGATCCCTAACTATGGCTACACCTTC.

V is TRBV2 and J is TRBJ2-2, with D uncertain. Trimming pared 7 bases from V and 6 bases from J, leaving 9 bases between. The CDR3 is 12 amino acids. Germline-derived CDR1 and CDR2 are SNHLY and FYNNEI. CDR3 residues: CASTPIAGELFF. The CDR3 DNA follows: TGTGCCAGCACCCCTATTGCCGGGGAGCTGTTTTTT.

J is TRBJ2-5 and V is TRBV5-5; D might be TRBD2 (6 bases). The CDR3 is 13 residues long. The germline V gene encodes CDR1 SGHKS and CDR2 YYEKEE (reference sequence). Trimming took 5 bases from V and 1 from J, leaving 9 bases between them. The chain's CDR3 is CASSHGGQETQYF. As DNA, the CDR3 is TGTGCCAGCAGTCACGGGGGCCAAGAGACCCAGTACTTC.

This rearrangement joins TRBV18 to TRBJ1-1; 12 bases are a match to TRBD1. The trim removed 4 bases at V and 4 bases at J, leaving 7 bases unmatched. This CDR3 is built from 16 residues. Germline-derived CDR1 and CDR2 are KGHSH and LQKENI. The CDR3 DNA follows: TGTGCCAGCTCACGTACCGGGACAGGGGGCTCCACTGAAGCTTTCTTT. This codes for CASSRTGTGGSTEAFF.

The chain links TRBV28 to TRBJ2-2, with TRBD1 matching over 8 bases. This CDR3 is built from 16 residues. CDR1 is MDHEN and CDR2 is SYDVKM in the germline V gene. J was trimmed by 6 bases and V by 4 bases; bases with no gene match: 10. The DNA of the CDR3 is TGTGCCAGCAGTTCAGGGACAGGAGGCCGGGCCGGGGAGCTGTTTTTT. It specifies CASSSGTGGRAGELFF. The full variable domain, in which reference TRBV28 and TRBJ2-2 provide the parts outside the CDR3, is DVKVTQSSRYLVKRTGEKVFLECVQDMDHENMFWYRQDPGLGLRLIYFSYDVKMKEKGDIPEGYSVSREKKERFSLILESASTNQTSMYLCASSSGTGGRAGELFFGEGSRLTVL.

The rearrangement links TRBV6-6 to TRBJ2-3, with 10 bases lining up with TRBD2. The CDR3 is 15 amino acids. With 6 bases clipped from V and 0 bases from J, the junction kept 3 bases outside the gene matches. CDR1 MNHNY and CDR2 SVGAGI come from the germline V gene (reference sequence). The CDR3 region has the DNA TGTGCCAGCAGGTGGACTAGCGGCAGCACAGATACGCAGTATTTT. Its protein is CASRWTSGSTDTQYF.